The 18 T cell receptor beta chains below come from one sample, sequenced in a study of blood T cells in healthy people across ages. Then a second PCR, running about 6 to 12 cycles, was carried out with a sample-barcoded 5' primer and a J-beta primer mix. Each CDR3 protein gets one entry after TCRdb re-called the 5' RACE reads with MiXCR. Among about 1.4 million distinct CDR3 sequences listed, approximately 59% were seen once. The sequencing input was blood. The origin of the receptors is a man in his late teens or twenties in good health.

The chain employs TRBV20-1 and TRBJ1-5, with D uncertain. Germline V lookup: CDR1 DFQATT, CDR2 SNEGSKA (reference sequence). The CDR3 is 23 residues long. The V gene lost 0 bases and the J gene lost 0 bases, with 33 bases spanning the gap. The CDR3: CSARDADWFRIGFCFYSNQPQHF. CDR3 nucleotide sequence: TGCAGTGCTAGAGATGCGGATTGGTTCCGTATAGGGTTCTGTTTCTATAGCAATCAGCCCCAGCATTTT.

To note about this clonotype: Compared with germline, one end of the junction differs, possibly owing to a read error. V is TRBV7-9 and J is TRBJ2-1; D gene unclear. The germline gives CDR1 SEHNR, CDR2 FQNEAQ (reference sequence). This CDR3 has 18 amino acids. The CDR3, as DNA: TGTGCCAGCAGCTTAGGGTTATCGGGCCTGAGCTCCTACAATGGGCAGTTCTTC. Its protein product is CASSLGLSGLSSYNGQFF.

The J gene is TRBJ2-6, the V gene TRBV3-1, with D unclear. This CDR3 region has 17 residues. The V end was cut by 0 bases, the J end by 3 bases, with 12 bases between. In germline, CDR1 is LGHDT, CDR2 YNNKEL (reference sequence). The CDR3 region has the DNA TGTGCCAGCAGCCAAGATCAGTGGGCTGATGGGGCCAACGTCCTGACTTTC. It is translated as CASSQDQWADGANVLTF.

The rearrangement uses TRBV4-3 and TRBJ1-6, with TRBD1 matching 7 bases. Germline lookup yields CDR1 LGHNA and CDR2 YSLEER. V lost 4 bases to trimming and J lost 5 bases; unmatched junction nucleotides: 2. The CDR3 length is 14 residues. CDR3 sequence reads: CASSPDRDNSPLHF. DNA for the CDR3: TGCGCCAGCAGCCCTGACAGGGATAATTCACCCCTCCACTTT.

The chain is built from TRBV20-1 and TRBJ2-2; D is unclear. V lost 3 bases and J 4 bases, leaving 12 bases between the germline ends. The germline gives CDR1 DFQATT, CDR2 SNEGSKA (reference sequence). The CDR3 extends over 14 amino acids. The CDR3 DNA follows: TGCAGTGCTAGTTTAGGGCTGGGCACCGGGGAGCTGTTTTTT. This translates into CSASLGLGTGELFF.

The chain has TRBV6-6 and TRBJ1-5; D not resolved. The CDR3 length is 15 residues. Per the germline V gene, CDR1 is MNHNY and CDR2 is SVGAGI (reference sequence). Trimming took off 6 bases at V and 2 bases at J, with 14 bases between the two ends. Here the CDR3 reads CASSSRGVGNQPQHF. The CDR3 DNA reads TGTGCCAGCAGCTCTCGCGGGGTCGGCAATCAGCCCCAGCATTTT.

The chain carries TRBV2 and TRBJ2-1; tentatively, D is TRBD2 (6 bases). This CDR3 spans 15 amino acids. The V end lost 6 bases, the J end lost 2 bases, and 14 bases lay between the germline ends. Germline lookup yields CDR1 SNHLY and CDR2 FYNNEI. Here the CDR3 DNA reads TGTGCCAGCAGAGGGCTAGCGACCGCCTACAATGAGCAGTTCTTC. Translated: CASRGLATAYNEQFF.

J is TRBJ2-5 and V is TRBV7-9; TRBD2 is a possible D gene (5 bases). Matching the DNA end better, TRBJ2-7 makes the J call doubtful. The germline gives CDR1 SEHNR, CDR2 FQNEAQ (reference sequence). The CDR3 is 15 residues long. Here the CDR3 reads CASSSADWAGYEQYF. CDR3 DNA: TGTGCCAGCAGCTCCGCGGACTGGGCAGGCTACGAGCAGTACTTC.

CDR3 protein: CASSYGQAVGEQYF. CDR3 DNA: TGCGCCAGCAGCTACGGACAGGCCGTTGGCGAGCAGTACTTC. J is TRBJ2-7 and V is TRBV4-1; 7 bases line up with TRBD1. CDR3 size: 14 residues. Trimming at V came to 5 bases and at J to 6 bases, leaving 10 bases not matched to a gene. The V gene's germline CDR1 is MGHRA and CDR2 YSYEKL.

This sequence joins TRBV4-2 and TRBJ2-5, with 15 bases matching TRBD2. Germline V CDR1 and CDR2: LGHNA, YNFKEQ. CDR3 length: 17 residues. The J segment lost 5 bases and the V segment lost 4 bases, leaving 8 bases of the junction unmatched. This CDR3 reads CASSRPGLAGGIETQYF. The DNA of the CDR3 is TGTGCCAGCAGCCGGCCGGGACTAGCGGGAGGTATCGAGACCCAGTACTTC.

This chain connects TRBV6-1 to TRBJ1-2, with 9 bases lining up with TRBD1. V dropped 8 bases and J dropped 5; count of bases not matched to a gene: 9. The CDR3 totals 14 residues. CDR1 and CDR2 (germline): MNHNS, SASEGT. The CDR3 sequence: CASVVRDRAYGYTF. The CDR3 nucleotides read TGTGCCAGCGTAGTTCGGGACAGGGCTTATGGCTACACCTTC.

V is TRBV28 and J is TRBJ1-1; 7 bases align to TRBD1. The CDR3 sequence is 14 residues long. Germline loops: CDR1 MDHEN, CDR2 SYDVKM. The V segment lost 9 bases and the J segment 0 bases; nucleotides outside the gene matches: 7. The CDR3 protein is CASKQGILNTEAFF. The CDR3 DNA sequence: TGTGCCAGTAAACAGGGGATCTTGAACACTGAAGCTTTCTTT. The full variable domain, completed using reference TRBV28 and TRBJ1-1, is DVKVTQSSRYLVKRTGEKVFLECVQDMDHENMFWYRQDPGLGLRLIYFSYDVKMKEKGDIPEGYSVSREKKERFSLILESASTNQTSMYLCASKQGILNTEAFFGQGTRLTVV.

There are a few counts of this clonotype. This chain connects TRBV20-1 to TRBJ2-3; D not resolved. The CDR3 loop spans 12 amino acids. The V gene lost 4 bases and the J gene lost 6 bases, with 11 bases spanning the gap. In germline, CDR1 is DFQATT, CDR2 SNEGSKA (reference sequence). CDR3 region: CSATISGDTQYF. The DNA of the CDR3 is TGCAGTGCTACGATTTCTGGGGATACGCAGTATTTT.

This chain connects TRBV5-1 to TRBJ1-1, with D hard to call. CDR3 length: 13 residues. Germline CDR1 reads SGHRS; CDR2 reads YFSETQ. The V end was cut by 4 bases, the J end by 5 bases, with 12 bases between. The CDR3 region is CASSRNWETEAFF. The CDR3 DNA is TGCGCCAGCAGCCGGAACTGGGAAACTGAAGCTTTCTTT. Using reference TRBV5-1 and TRBJ1-1 for the parts outside the CDR3, the full variable domain is KAGVTQTPRYLIKTRGQQVTLSCSPISGHRSVSWYQQTPGQGLQFLFEYFSETQRNKGNFPGRFSGRQFSNSRSEMNVSTLELGDSALYLCASSRNWETEAFFGQGTRLTVV.

The V call is TRBV7-8, the J call TRBJ2-5; TRBD2 matches at 11 bases. The DNA end is more similar to TRBJ2-7, so the J call may be wrong. Germline V lookup: CDR1 SGHVS, CDR2 FQNEAQ. This CDR3 has 19 residues. The CDR3 DNA sequence: TGTGCCAGCAGCACGTTTCTAGCGGGGGGAAGTCATTTAACCTACGAGCAGTACTTC. It translates to CASSTFLAGGSHLTYEQYF.

This clonotype has only a few counts. CDR3 amino acids: CSVDVEGANVLTF. In DNA form, the CDR3 reads TGCAGCGTTGATGTGGAAGGGGCCAACGTCCTGACTTTC. The chain links TRBV29-1 to TRBJ2-6; D is unresolved. The CDR3 contains 13 residues. CDR1 SQVTM and CDR2 ANQGSEA come from the germline V gene. Trimming took 3 bases from V and 4 from J, leaving 7 bases between them.

This rearrangement joins TRBV5-6 to TRBJ2-1; tentatively, D is TRBD1 or TRBD2 (5 bases each). The V end lost 3 bases, the J end lost 5 bases, and 15 bases lay between the germline ends. This CDR3 has 15 residues. Germline-derived CDR1 and CDR2 are SGHDT and YYEEEE. CDR3 in amino acids: CASSSLRDGHNEQFF. The CDR3 DNA reads TGTGCCAGCAGCTCACTACGGGACGGTCACAATGAGCAGTTCTTC.

V usage is TRBV10-1 and J usage is TRBJ2-4; 10 nucleotides agree with TRBD2. The J call is in doubt because the DNA end fits TRBJ2-7 better. CDR3 length: 16 residues. Per germline, CDR1 WNHNN and CDR2 SYGVQD (reference sequence). The CDR3 region is CATIPAASGGSYEQYF. CDR3 nucleotide sequence: TGCGCCACGATTCCTGCGGCTAGCGGGGGATCCTACGAGCAGTACTTC.